A single sample is the source of the 4 T cell receptor beta chains below, sequenced in a study of cytomegalovirus exposure and HLA in healthy donors. This PCR relied on a set of 60 Vbeta primers and 13 Jbeta primers. Some clones are missing from TCRdb's copy, which holds only in-frame ones; the method was immunoSEQ multiplex PCR. The repertoire holds 190,000 or so clones, with 75% to 90% as singletons. Specimen: PBMCs. The receptors here all came from a man aged 45-60 years in good health and CMV-seronegative.

The chain uses TRBV29-1 and TRBJ2-1, with TRBD1 matching over 12 bases. Germline CDR1 reads SQVTM; CDR2 reads ANQGSEA. J lost 1 base, V lost 3 bases, and 7 bases had no gene match. The length of the CDR3 is 17 residues. Here the CDR3 reads CSVDGTGGDGSYNEQFF. CDR3 bases: TGCAGCGTTGATGGGACAGGGGGCGATGGGTCCTACAATGAGCAGTTCTTC.

This clone was counted between two and nine times. This sequence joins TRBV28 and TRBJ2-7; D not certain. The CDR3 is 12 residues long. Germline CDR1 is MDHEN and CDR2 is SYDVKM. V was cut by 5 bases and J by 3 bases, with 8 bases left in between. As DNA, the CDR3 is TGTGCCAGCAGTCCCCTAGGCTACGAGCAGTACTTC. Protein: CASSPLGYEQYF. Supplemented by reference TRBV28 and TRBJ2-7, the full variable domain reads DVKVTQSSRYLVKRTGEKVFLECVQDMDHENMFWYRQDPGLGLRLIYFSYDVKMKEKGDIPEGYSVSREKKERFSLILESASTNQTSMYLCASSPLGYEQYFGPGTRLTVT.

V is TRBV4-3 and J is TRBJ2-7; 9 nucleotides agree with TRBD2. The CDR3 contains 15 residues. The V and J ends lost 3 bases and 0 bases, in that order; junction bases with no gene match: 3. Germline CDR1 is LGHNA and CDR2 is YSLEER. The CDR3 region has the DNA TGCGCCAGCAGCCATTCGACTAGCGGCTCCTACGAGCAGTACTTC. It specifies CASSHSTSGSYEQYF.

About this clone itself: The sample holds other DNA sequences that translate to the same CDR3. This sequence joins TRBV6-6 and TRBJ1-3, with TRBD1 identical over 7 bases. Trimming cost V 6 bases and J 4 bases; bases outside gene matches: 12. The CDR3 totals 16 residues. CDR1 and CDR2 (germline): MNHNY, SVGAGI (reference sequence). The CDR3: CASSYGSGRGGNTIYF. The CDR3 DNA is TGTGCCAGCAGCTACGGTTCAGGCAGGGGGGGAAACACCATATATTTT.